The 20 T cell receptor beta chains reported below all come from one sample, sequenced in a study of Graves' ophthalmopathy and Graves' hyperthyroidism. For repertoire sequencing, the TCR beta CDR3 regions were amplified from RNA transcripts. After a first-round RT-PCR with HTBI primers, a second-round multiplex PCR was run. TCRdb ran MiXCR on the multiplex PCR reads and lists one entry per CDR3 protein. Of roughly 1.1 million distinct CDR3 sequences in the sample, around a third are singletons; the top ten hold over 8.5%. The specimen was peripheral blood or thyroid tissue (not recorded which). Receptor source: an adult man with Graves' hyperthyroidism.

This chain connects TRBV11-2 to TRBJ2-7, with 7 bases identical to TRBD1. Germline V gene lookup returns CDR1 SGHAT and CDR2 FQNNGV. V shed 5 bases and J 0 bases; nucleotides not matched to a gene: 13. This CDR3 is built from 17 residues. The CDR3 protein is CASSPRMTGPYSYEQYF. The CDR3 DNA is TGTGCCAGCAGCCCTAGGATGACAGGGCCCTACTCCTACGAGCAGTACTTC.

At least ten counts were recorded for this clonotype. This chain links TRBV7-2 with TRBJ1-5; TRBD1 matches at 7 bases. V dropped 6 bases and J dropped 0; count of bases not matched to a gene: 5. This CDR3 is built from 15 residues. Germline V gives CDR1 SGHTA, CDR2 FQGNSA. The CDR3 bases are TGTGCCAGCAGTTTACGACAGGGTAGCAATCAGCCCCAGCATTTT. Translation: CASSLRQGSNQPQHF.

The rearrangement links TRBV5-1 to TRBJ2-5; TRBD2 aligns across 8 bases. The germline V gene has CDR1 SGHRS and CDR2 YFSETQ. V trimming: 3 bases; J trimming: 2 bases; junction bases outside the gene matches: 12. This CDR3 has 17 residues. The DNA of the CDR3 is TGCGCCAGCAGCTCCCTCCCCGGACTAGCCAATCAAGAGACCCAGTACTTC. Protein product: CASSSLPGLANQETQYF.

The chain joins TRBV20-1 to TRBJ1-1; no clear D. This CDR3 comprises 13 residues. Trimming shortened V by 2 bases and J by 0 bases, and 7 bases separated the two germline ends. Per the germline V gene, CDR1 is DFQATT and CDR2 is SNEGSKA (reference sequence). As DNA, the CDR3 is TGCAGTGCTAGACGCCCTTTGAACACTGAAGCTTTCTTT. It is translated as CSARRPLNTEAFF.

The chain couples TRBV9 to TRBJ1-6; D uncertain. The CDR3 sequence is 21 residues long. Germline assignment: CDR1 SGDLS and CDR2 YYNGEE. The V gene lost 0 bases and the J gene lost 5 bases, with 27 bases spanning the gap. Here the CDR3 reads CASSVEGAGELYYPDNSPLHF. CDR3 nucleotide sequence: TGTGCCAGCAGCGTAGAGGGTGCCGGGGAGCTGTATTACCCCGATAATTCACCCCTCCACTTT.

This chain connects TRBV7-9 to TRBJ1-4, with 8 nucleotides matching TRBD1. The germline CDR1 and CDR2 sequences are SEHNR and FQNEAQ (reference sequence). The J segment lost 4 bases and the V segment lost 5 bases, leaving 9 bases of the junction unmatched. The CDR3 loop spans 16 amino acids. CDR3 protein: CASSNGQGQLNEKLFF. The CDR3, as DNA: TGTGCCAGCAGCAACGGACAGGGACAGCTTAATGAAAAACTGTTTTTT.

This clonotype showed up many times. The V call is TRBV10-2, the J call TRBJ2-2; perhaps TRBD2 as D (5 bases). The CDR3 contains 15 residues. Trimming pared 0 bases from V and 4 bases from J, leaving 9 bases between. Germline CDR1 reads WSHSY; CDR2 reads SAAADI. The CDR3 here is CASSESRGTTGELFF. The CDR3, as DNA: TGCGCCAGCAGTGAGTCCCGGGGTACCACCGGGGAGCTGTTTTTT.

This clonotype was picked up many times. The chain carries TRBV7-8 and TRBJ1-2, with D perhaps matching TRBD1 (6 bases). The V end lost 2 bases, the J end lost 6 bases, and 10 bases lay between the germline ends. Germline V lookup: CDR1 SGHVS, CDR2 FQNEAQ. This CDR3 has 13 amino acids. Here the CDR3 DNA reads TGTGCCAGCAGCTTACGGACAGCCAATGGCTACACCTTC. Translated: CASSLRTANGYTF.

This clonotype occurred many times. The gene calls are TRBV12-3 or TRBV12-4 and TRBJ2-5; unclear D gene. The CDR3 has 13 amino acids. V lost 6 bases, J lost 4 bases, and 12 bases lay in between. The CDR3 sequence: CASSPIGRETQYF. In DNA, the CDR3 is TGTGCCAGCAGCCCCATCGGACGAGAGACCCAGTACTTC.

This clonotype was detected only a few times. The V call is TRBV4-3, the J call TRBJ2-7, with 7 nucleotides matching TRBD1. V dropped 4 bases and J dropped 2; count of bases not matched to a gene: 5. CDR3 length: 14 amino acids. Germline loops: CDR1 LGHNA, CDR2 YSLEER. The CDR3 here is CASSREQGAYEQYF. CDR3 coding DNA: TGCGCCAGCAGCCGGGAGCAGGGGGCCTACGAGCAGTACTTC.

This clonotype was observed at least ten times. V usage is TRBV29-1 and J usage is TRBJ1-6; TRBD1 might be the D (5 bases). The ends were cut back, 4 bases at V and 9 bases at J, with 13 bases in the middle. The V gene's germline CDR1 is SQVTM and CDR2 ANQGSEA. This CDR3 is 13 amino acids long. CDR3 sequence (DNA): TGCAGCGTTGCGCAGGGTTTAGCTTCACCCCTCCACTTT. This sequence encodes CSVAQGLASPLHF.

At least ten counts were recorded for this clonotype. CDR3 in DNA: TGTGCCAGCAGCGGCCACAGTGTGGAAGCTTTCTTT. This codes for CASSGHSVEAFF. The chain employs TRBV9 and TRBJ1-1, with no clear D. Germline V gene sequence: CDR1 SGDLS, CDR2 YYNGEE. V dropped 3 bases and J dropped 8 bases, with 11 bases sitting between them. This CDR3 comprises 12 residues. The variable domain in full, completed from reference TRBV9 and TRBJ1-1, reads DSGVTQTPKHLITATGQRVTLRCSPRSGDLSVYWYQQSLDQGLQFLIQYYNGEERAKGNILERFSAQQFPDLHSELNLSSLELGDSALYFCASSGHSVEAFFGQGTRLTVV.

With respect to this clonotype: Without the conserved terminal phenylalanine or tryptophan, this CDR3 likely stems from a read error. The chain recombines TRBV24-1 with TRBJ2-7; the D is unclear. Looked up from germline, CDR1 is KGHDR and CDR2 is SFDVKD. V was clipped by 5 bases and J by 0 bases, with 7 bases between them. CDR3 length: 13 residues. CDR3 DNA sequence: TGTGCCACCAGTGGGACGACCTCCTACGAGCAGTACCTC. It yields the protein CATSGTTSYEQYL.

The chain carries TRBV2 and TRBJ2-5, with 9 bases that match TRBD2. The CDR3 runs to 15 residues. Germline V gene lookup returns CDR1 SNHLY and CDR2 FYNNEI. Germline trimming cut 3 bases from V and 4 bases from J; bases unmatched to any gene: 6. CDR3 DNA: TGTGCCAGCAGTGAGGGACTAGCCTTCATAGAGACCCAGTACTTC. Its protein is CASSEGLAFIETQYF.

This clonotype showed up many times. The chain has TRBV11-2 and TRBJ1-4; no clear D. The CDR3 is 14 residues long. Looked up from germline, CDR1 is SGHAT and CDR2 is FQNNGV. Trimming left V 2 bases short and J 4 bases short, with 8 bases between. The CDR3 region is CASSLKLLNEKLFF. DNA for the CDR3: TGTGCCAGCAGCTTAAAACTTCTTAATGAAAAACTGTTTTTT.

As for this clonotype: A read error may produce the germline difference seen at one junction end. The V and J genes are TRBV5-1 and TRBJ2-7, with 7 bases fitting TRBD1. The CDR3 spans 14 residues. CDR1 SGHRS and CDR2 YFSETQ come from the germline V gene. In DNA form, the CDR3 reads TGCGCCAACAGCAGCCGGGACAGAGCTTACGAGCAGTACTTC. Residues: CANSSRDRAYEQYF. Filled out from reference TRBV5-1 and TRBJ2-7, the complete variable domain reads KAGVTQTPRYLIKTRGQQVTLSCSPISGHRSVSWYQQTPGQGLQFLFEYFSETQRNKGNFPGRFSGRQFSNSRSEMNVSTLELGDSALYLCANSSRDRAYEQYFGPGTRLTVT.

This chain uses TRBV12-3 or TRBV12-4 with TRBJ1-1, with D perhaps matching TRBD1 (6 bases). The V end was cut by 2 bases, the J end by 6 bases, with 16 bases between. The CDR3 is 15 amino acids. The CDR3: CASSLNIGGAAEAFF. DNA for the CDR3: TGTGCCAGCAGTTTAAATATAGGGGGGGCAGCTGAAGCTTTCTTT.

V and J are TRBV6-5 and TRBJ2-7, with D possibly being TRBD1 (6 bases). The CDR3 loop spans 13 amino acids. Trimming cost V 7 bases and J 3 bases, with 13 bases left between them. The germline gives CDR1 MNHEY, CDR2 SVGAGI. The CDR3 reads CASTPGHGYEQYF. Written as DNA, the CDR3 is TGTGCCAGCACCCCGGGACACGGCTACGAGCAGTACTTC.

This clonotype was observed once. This chain joins TRBV7-2 and TRBJ2-5; 10 bases are shared with TRBD1. The germline CDR1 and CDR2 sequences are SGHTA and FQGNSA. The CDR3 runs to 13 residues. V gave up 3 bases and J gave up 11 bases; unmatched junction bases: 6. The CDR3 spells CASSFGTGEDQYF. DNA for the CDR3: TGTGCCAGCAGCTTTGGGACAGGGGAGGATCAGTACTTC.

At least ten counts were recorded for this clonotype. The gene calls are TRBV7-3 and TRBJ2-2, with 9 bases identical to TRBD1. The CDR3 totals 15 residues. The V and J ends lost 5 bases and 3 bases, in that order; junction bases with no gene match: 4. Germline V gives CDR1 SGHTA, CDR2 FQGTGA. CDR3 in DNA: TGTGCCAGCAGCCCGACAGGGGGAGACACCGGGGAGCTGTTTTTT. Translated, it gives CASSPTGGDTGELFF. Complete variable domain (other parts from reference TRBV7-3 and TRBJ2-2): GAGVSQTPSNKVTEKGKYVELRCDPISGHTALYWYRQSLGQGPEFLIYFQGTGAADDSGLPNDRFFAVRPEGSVSTLKIQRTERGDSAVYLCASSPTGGDTGELFFGEGSRLTVL.